This T cell receptor beta chain is from a study of T cells in Graves' hyperthyroidism and ophthalmopathy. There are 15 residues in the CDR3. Between the trimmed V and J ends, which lost 8 bases and 4 bases, there was a span of 20 bases. CDR1 is ENHRY, CDR2 SYGVKD, per germline. The CDR3 regions of TCR beta were amplified from RNA transcripts. During a first-round RT-PCR of the TCR CDR3, the HTBI primer set was used. TCRdb reprocessed the multiplex PCR reads via MiXCR and lists one record per CDR3 protein. The table includes just under 750,000 distinct CDR3 sequences, 30% to 40% detected once. The material sequenced was blood. This sequence joins TRBV10-3 and TRBJ1-2; D unclear. The source is a middle-aged woman with Graves' hyperthyroidism. DNA for the CDR3: TGTGCCATCCGAGGGCGGGCTCAGGCCTCCTATGGCTACACCTTC. Protein product: CAIRGRAQASYGYTF.